Shown below are 25 T cell receptor beta chains from a single sample sequenced in a study of cytomegalovirus exposure and HLA in healthy donors. PCR amplification relied on 60 Vbeta primers (plus 13 Jbeta primers). Measured with immunoSEQ multiplex PCR; TCRdb has only the in-frame clones, and not every one. The table includes 150,000 or so clones, over 60% detected once. Sequencing was carried out using PBMCs. The origin of the receptors is a female donor in good health and CMV-seronegative.

The rearrangement joins TRBV10-3 to TRBJ2-5; the match to TRBD2 covers 14 bases. CDR3 length: 18 amino acids. CDR1 is ENHRY, CDR2 SYGVKD, per germline. The ends lost 2 bases at V and 1 base at J; junction bases unmatched: 6. For the CDR3, the DNA is TGTGCCATCAGTGAGGAAGGGGGACTAGCGGGGGTCCAAGAGACCCAGTACTTC. This sequence encodes CAISEEGGLAGVQETQYF.

The rearrangement uses TRBV7-2 and TRBJ2-3; TRBD2 agrees at 10 bases. The CDR3 loop spans 16 amino acids. The trim removed 2 bases at V and 5 bases at J, leaving 7 bases unmatched. The germline V gene has CDR1 SGHTA and CDR2 FQGNSA. CDR3 nucleotide sequence: TGTGCCAGCAGCTTATCTTCTAGCGGGGGTGTAGATACGCAGTATTTT. Its protein is CASSLSSSGGVDTQYF.

The chain recombines TRBV5-1 with TRBJ2-2; no firm D call. V shed 0 bases and J shed 4 bases, with 13 bases lying between them. The CDR3 loop spans 16 amino acids. Germline CDR1 is SGHRS and CDR2 is YFSETQ. CDR3 nucleotides: TGCGCCAGCAGCTTGGCCTCGGATCCGGGCACCGGGGAGCTGTTTTTT. Translated: CASSLASDPGTGELFF.

The chain has TRBV19 and TRBJ1-2, with D possibly matching TRBD1 (5 bases). Per germline, CDR1 LNHDA and CDR2 SQIVND (reference sequence). The CDR3 length is 13 residues. The germline V and J ends were trimmed by 5 bases and 4 bases, with 11 bases remaining between them. In DNA, the CDR3 is TGTGCCAGTAGTCTTCAGGGATTCTATGGCTACACCTTC. Translation: CASSLQGFYGYTF.

This clone was seen only a few times. The CDR3 spells CASGQGASSPLHF. The CDR3 DNA follows: TGTGCCAGCGGACAGGGGGCGAGTTCACCCCTCCACTTT. The chain has TRBV2 and TRBJ1-6; 11 bases align to TRBD1. Germline CDR1 is SNHLY and CDR2 is FYNNEI. V gave up 8 bases and J gave up 9 bases; unmatched junction bases: 3. This CDR3 region has 13 residues.

This sequence joins TRBV5-1 and TRBJ2-3; D is possibly TRBD2 (5 bases). CDR1 is SGHRS and CDR2 is YFSETQ in the germline V gene. Trimming took off 0 bases at V and 4 bases at J, with 12 bases between the two ends. This CDR3 contains 15 residues. The CDR3 loop is CASSLVGNRPDTQYF. The CDR3 DNA sequence: TGCGCCAGCAGCTTGGTCGGGAACCGCCCAGATACGCAGTATTTT.

This clone was seen a handful of times. CDR3 coding DNA: TGCAGCGTCGTTGGACTAGCAGCGAACACCGGGGAGCTGTTTTTT. Protein product: CSVVGLAANTGELFF. V is TRBV29-1 and J is TRBJ2-2, with 8 bases aligning to TRBD2. This CDR3 has 15 residues. The trim removed 6 bases at V and 0 bases at J, leaving 6 bases unmatched. Germline CDR1 and CDR2: SQVTM and ANQGSEA.

The chain carries TRBV4-2 and TRBJ2-1; TRBD1 agrees at 8 bases. CDR1 is LGHNA, CDR2 YNFKEQ, per germline. This CDR3 contains 15 residues. V lost 2 bases and J lost 6; bases outside the gene matches: 6. Here the CDR3 DNA reads TGTGCCAGCAGCCAACCCGGACAGGGATTCAATGAGCAGTTCTTC. This encodes CASSQPGQGFNEQFF.

V is TRBV28 and J is TRBJ2-6, with D possibly TRBD1 on 6 matching bases. The CDR3 is 18 residues long. V gave up 4 bases and J gave up 0 bases, with 16 bases separating them. CDR1 MDHEN and CDR2 SYDVKM come from the germline V gene. CDR3 DNA sequence: TGTGCCAGCAGTTCGCCGGGACACGCAAGCTCTGGGGCCAACGTCCTGACTTTC. Translating it yields CASSSPGHASSGANVLTF.

V and J are TRBV7-3 and TRBJ2-3, with 9 bases fitting TRBD2. With V trimmed by 4 bases and J by 8 bases, 7 bases remained unmatched. This CDR3 has 14 amino acids. Germline assignment: CDR1 SGHTA and CDR2 FQGTGA. CDR3 in DNA: TGTGCCAGCAGCTCGGGACTAGCCCTCGCTACGCAGTATTTT. Encoded protein: CASSSGLALATQYF.

The chain employs TRBV2 and TRBJ2-3, with 7 bases lining up with TRBD2. The CDR3 has 15 amino acids. Germline V gene lookup returns CDR1 SNHLY and CDR2 FYNNEI. Losses at the gene ends were 3 bases for V and 8 bases for J; bases not matched to a gene: 11. The CDR3 spells CASSDGTGPGGTQYF. The DNA for the CDR3 is TGTGCCAGCAGTGACGGGACGGGTCCGGGGGGTACGCAGTATTTT.

The CDR3 loop reads CASRTDVRWGNTIYF. For the CDR3, the DNA is TGTGCCAGCAGAACGGATGTGAGGTGGGGAAACACCATATATTTT. The rearrangement uses TRBV6-5 and TRBJ1-3; D call uncertain. Germline CDR1 is MNHEY and CDR2 is SVGAGI. The CDR3 contains 15 residues. Trimming took off 6 bases at V and 4 bases at J, with 16 bases between the two ends.

There are a few counts of this clone. The chain couples TRBV25-1 to TRBJ2-5, with D perhaps matching TRBD2 (7 bases). Deletions cut 7 bases from V and 4 bases from J, with 13 bases between. This CDR3 is 13 amino acids long. CDR1 is MGHDK, CDR2 SYGVNS, per germline. The CDR3 coding sequence is TGTGCCAGCACCGCCGGGGGGCGAGAGACCCAGTACTTC. Translation: CASTAGGRETQYF. Supplemented by reference TRBV25-1 and TRBJ2-5, the full variable domain reads EADIYQTPRYLVIGTGKKITLECSQTMGHDKMYWYQQDPGMELHLIHYSYGVNSTEKGDLSSESTVSRIRTEHFPLTLESARPSHTSQYLCASTAGGRETQYFGPGTRLLVL.

The rearrangement links TRBV27 to TRBJ1-5, with 7 bases identical to TRBD1. V trimming: 0 bases; J trimming: 0 bases; junction bases outside the gene matches: 2. Germline CDR1 and CDR2: MNHEY and SMNVEV (reference sequence). The CDR3 sequence is 16 residues long. Here the CDR3 reads CASSLSGQYSNQPQHF. Written as DNA, the CDR3 is TGTGCCAGCAGTTTATCGGGACAGTATAGCAATCAGCCCCAGCATTTT.

V gene TRBV7-9 combines with J gene TRBJ2-7; D perhaps matches TRBD2 (6 bases). The CDR3 consists of 14 residues. Trimming shortened V by 2 bases and J by 5 bases, and 13 bases separated the two germline ends. Germline V gene sequence: CDR1 SEHNR, CDR2 FQNEAQ (reference sequence). This CDR3 reads CASSLMGDFDEQYF. The CDR3 region has the DNA TGTGCCAGCAGCTTAATGGGGGACTTCGACGAGCAGTACTTC.

The chain has TRBV2 and TRBJ2-1; TRBD1 aligns across 8 bases. CDR3 length: 14 residues. With V trimmed by 4 bases and J by 6 bases, 5 bases remained unmatched. Germline values: CDR1 SNHLY, CDR2 FYNNEI. The CDR3 protein is CASSGQGTGNEQFF. The CDR3 DNA reads as TGTGCCAGCAGTGGACAGGGGACAGGCAATGAGCAGTTCTTC.

The count of this clone is one. V gene TRBV7-2 combines with J gene TRBJ2-2, with TRBD2 matching 11 bases. The V and J ends lost 2 bases and 5 bases, in that order; junction bases with no gene match: 7. Looked up from germline, CDR1 is SGHTA and CDR2 is FQGNSA. The CDR3 has 17 amino acids. CDR3 loop: CASSLRTSGSMTGELFF. In DNA form, the CDR3 reads TGTGCCAGCAGCTTAAGAACTAGCGGGAGTATGACCGGGGAGCTGTTTTTT.

This chain joins TRBV7-2 and TRBJ2-7; D is uncertain. The CDR3 totals 15 residues. Germline lookup yields CDR1 SGHTA and CDR2 FQGNSA. Trimming took 0 bases from V and 2 from J, leaving 11 bases between them. DNA for the CDR3: TGTGCCAGCAGCTTAGCGGCTCGAAACCCCTACGAGCAGTACTTC. It specifies CASSLAARNPYEQYF.

This sequence joins TRBV28 and TRBJ1-3; TRBD1 aligns across 8 bases. Trimming at V came to 3 bases and at J to 7 bases, leaving 5 bases not matched to a gene. This CDR3 is built from 14 residues. Germline lookup yields CDR1 MDHEN and CDR2 SYDVKM. For the CDR3, the DNA is TGTGCCAGCAGTTTCGGGGACAGGTCTAACACCATATATTTT. This encodes CASSFGDRSNTIYF.

The chain joins TRBV19 to TRBJ2-7, with D unresolved. Germline V lookup: CDR1 LNHDA, CDR2 SQIVND (reference sequence). This CDR3 region has 13 residues. Trimming removed 4 bases from V and 3 bases from J, with 10 bases in between. CDR3 bases: TGTGCCAGTAGTAGTGCCGAGAGCTACGAGCAGTACTTC. This translates into CASSSAESYEQYF.

This chain links TRBV5-1 with TRBJ1-2; 9 bases are shared with TRBD1. J lost 4 bases, V lost 5 bases, and 0 bases had no gene match. The CDR3 has 12 amino acids. Germline CDR1 is SGHRS and CDR2 is YFSETQ. Here the CDR3 DNA reads TGCGCCAGCAGGGACAGGGGCTATGGCTACACCTTC. Encoded protein: CASRDRGYGYTF. The full variable domain, with the rest looked up from reference TRBV5-1 and TRBJ1-2, is KAGVTQTPRYLIKTRGQQVTLSCSPISGHRSVSWYQQTPGQGLQFLFEYFSETQRNKGNFPGRFSGRQFSNSRSEMNVSTLELGDSALYLCASRDRGYGYTFGSGTRLTVV.

This clone has more than one count but fewer than ten. This chain links TRBV4-1 with TRBJ2-7; D is unresolved. The V and J ends lost 2 bases and 7 bases respectively, with 15 bases between them. Germline CDR1 MGHRA, CDR2 YSYEKL. This CDR3 spans 14 amino acids. The CDR3 nucleotides are TGCGCCAGCAGCCAACGGCTCGAGGCCGGGGAGCAGTACTTC. Its translation is CASSQRLEAGEQYF.

In its sample, this clone was seen a few times. The chain couples TRBV6-4 to TRBJ2-7, with 12 positions matching TRBD2. This CDR3 region has 15 residues. V trimming: 4 bases; J trimming: 4 bases; junction bases outside the gene matches: 5. In germline, CDR1 is MRHNA, CDR2 SNTAGT. CDR3: CASSAASGGAYEQYF. The CDR3 coding sequence is TGTGCCAGCAGTGCTGCTAGCGGGGGGGCGTACGAGCAGTACTTC.

This chain's CDR3 is CAISEMGGTEAFF. DNA of the CDR3: TGTGCCATCAGTGAAATGGGGGGCACTGAAGCTTTCTTT. The chain links TRBV10-3 to TRBJ1-1; perhaps TRBD1 as D (5 bases). Germline V gene lookup returns CDR1 ENHRY and CDR2 SYGVKD. Trimming removed 3 bases at V and 4 bases at J, with 9 bases between. The CDR3 length is 13 residues.

The gene calls are TRBV6-4 and TRBJ1-5, with D unclear. Germline V lookup: CDR1 MRHNA, CDR2 SNTAGT. Trimming shortened V by 0 bases and J by 4 bases, and 13 bases separated the two germline ends. The CDR3 consists of 16 residues. The CDR3: CASSDSMRLNNQPQHF. The CDR3 DNA is TGTGCCAGCAGTGACTCGATGAGACTCAATAATCAGCCCCAGCATTTT.